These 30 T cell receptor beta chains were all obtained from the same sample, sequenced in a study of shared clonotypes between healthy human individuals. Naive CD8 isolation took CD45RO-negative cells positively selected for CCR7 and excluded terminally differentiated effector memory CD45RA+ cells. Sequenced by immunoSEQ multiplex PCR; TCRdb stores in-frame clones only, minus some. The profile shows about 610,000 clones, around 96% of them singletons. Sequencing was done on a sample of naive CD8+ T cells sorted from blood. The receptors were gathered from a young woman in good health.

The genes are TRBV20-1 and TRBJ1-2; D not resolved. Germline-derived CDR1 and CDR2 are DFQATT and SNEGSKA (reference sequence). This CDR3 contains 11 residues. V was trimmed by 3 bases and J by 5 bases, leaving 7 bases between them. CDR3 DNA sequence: TGCAGTGCTAGTGGTCCTTATGGCTACACCTTC. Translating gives CSASGPYGYTF.

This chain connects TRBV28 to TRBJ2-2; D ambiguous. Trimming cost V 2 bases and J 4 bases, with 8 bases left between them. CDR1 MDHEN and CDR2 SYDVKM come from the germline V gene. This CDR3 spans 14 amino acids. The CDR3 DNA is TGTGCCAGCAGTTTAATCGCGTTCACCGGGGAGCTGTTTTTT. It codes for CASSLIAFTGELFF. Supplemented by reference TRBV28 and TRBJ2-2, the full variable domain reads DVKVTQSSRYLVKRTGEKVFLECVQDMDHENMFWYRQDPGLGLRLIYFSYDVKMKEKGDIPEGYSVSREKKERFSLILESASTNQTSMYLCASSLIAFTGELFFGEGSRLTVL.

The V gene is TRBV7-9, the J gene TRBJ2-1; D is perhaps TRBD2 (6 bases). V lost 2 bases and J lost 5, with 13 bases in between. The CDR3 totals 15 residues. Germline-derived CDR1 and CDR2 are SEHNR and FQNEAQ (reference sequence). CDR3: CASSLWRDSNNEQFF. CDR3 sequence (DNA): TGTGCCAGCAGCTTATGGCGGGATAGCAACAATGAGCAGTTCTTC.

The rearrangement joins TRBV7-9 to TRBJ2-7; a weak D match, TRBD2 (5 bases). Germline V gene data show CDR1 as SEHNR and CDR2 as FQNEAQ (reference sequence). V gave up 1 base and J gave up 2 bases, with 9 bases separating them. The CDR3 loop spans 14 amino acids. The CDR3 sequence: CASSLVAKPYEQYF. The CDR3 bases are TGTGCCAGCAGCTTAGTAGCGAAACCCTACGAGCAGTACTTC.

CDR3 region: CSTGGTSGEQYF. DNA for the CDR3: TGCAGCACTGGGGGGACTAGCGGCGAGCAGTACTTC. The V gene is TRBV29-1, the J gene TRBJ2-5; 11 bases fit TRBD2. The DNA end lines up better with TRBJ2-7; the J call may be wrong. The germline V gene encodes CDR1 SQVTM and CDR2 ANQGSEA. This CDR3 contains 12 residues.

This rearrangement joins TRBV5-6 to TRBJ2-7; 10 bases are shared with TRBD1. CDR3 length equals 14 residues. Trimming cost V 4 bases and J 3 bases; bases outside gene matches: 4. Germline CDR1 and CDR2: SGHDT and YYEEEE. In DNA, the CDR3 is TGTGCCAGCAGCGACCGGGACAGGGGCTACGAGCAGTACTTC. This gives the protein CASSDRDRGYEQYF.

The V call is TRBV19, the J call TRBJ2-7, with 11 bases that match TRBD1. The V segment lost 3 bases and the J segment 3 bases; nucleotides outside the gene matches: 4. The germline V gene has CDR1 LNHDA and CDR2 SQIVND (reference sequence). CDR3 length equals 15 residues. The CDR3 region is CASSIADRGLYEQYF. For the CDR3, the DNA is TGTGCCAGTAGTATCGCGGACAGGGGGCTCTACGAGCAGTACTTC.

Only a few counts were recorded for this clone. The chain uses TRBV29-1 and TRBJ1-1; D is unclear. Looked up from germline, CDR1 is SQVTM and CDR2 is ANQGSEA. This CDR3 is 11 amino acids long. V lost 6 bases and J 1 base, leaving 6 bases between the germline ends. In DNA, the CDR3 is TGCAGCGTATTGACGAACACTGAAGCTTTCTTT. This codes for CSVLTNTEAFF.

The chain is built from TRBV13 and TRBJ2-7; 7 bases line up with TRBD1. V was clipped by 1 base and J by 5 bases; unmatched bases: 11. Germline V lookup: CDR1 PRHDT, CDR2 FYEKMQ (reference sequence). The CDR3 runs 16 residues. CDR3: CASSLDPLTGSNEQYF. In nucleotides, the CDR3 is TGTGCCAGCAGCTTAGACCCCCTGACAGGGTCCAACGAGCAGTACTTC. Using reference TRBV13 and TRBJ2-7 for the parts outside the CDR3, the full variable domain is AAGVIQSPRHLIKEKRETATLKCYPIPRHDTVYWYQQGPGQDPQFLISFYEKMQSDKGSIPDRFSAQQFSDYHSELNMSSLELGDSALYFCASSLDPLTGSNEQYFGPGTRLTVT.

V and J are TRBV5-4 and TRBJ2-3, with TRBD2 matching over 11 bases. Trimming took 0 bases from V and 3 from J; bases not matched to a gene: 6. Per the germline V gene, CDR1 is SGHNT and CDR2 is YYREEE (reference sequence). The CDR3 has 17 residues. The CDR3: CASSLALAGGWTDTQYF. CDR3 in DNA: TGTGCCAGCAGCTTGGCGTTAGCGGGAGGGTGGACAGATACGCAGTATTTT.

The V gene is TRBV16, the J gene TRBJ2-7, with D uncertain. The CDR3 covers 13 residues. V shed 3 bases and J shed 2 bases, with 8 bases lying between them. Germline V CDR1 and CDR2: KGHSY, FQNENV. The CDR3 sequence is CASSHPVTYEQYF. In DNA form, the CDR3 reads TGTGCCAGCAGCCACCCAGTAACCTACGAGCAGTACTTC. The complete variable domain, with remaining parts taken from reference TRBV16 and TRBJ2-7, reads GEEVAQTPKHLVRGEGQKAKLYCAPIKGHSYVFWYQQVLKNEFKFLISFQNENVFDETGMPKERFSAKCLPNSPCSLEIQATKLEDSAVYFCASSHPVTYEQYFGPGTRLTVT.

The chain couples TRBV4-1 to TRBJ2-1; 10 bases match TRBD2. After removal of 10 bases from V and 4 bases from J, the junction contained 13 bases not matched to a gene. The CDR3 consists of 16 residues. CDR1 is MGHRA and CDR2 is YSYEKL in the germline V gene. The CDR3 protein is CATEGGAGGNYNEQFF. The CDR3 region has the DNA TGCGCCACCGAGGGGGGAGCGGGAGGGAATTACAATGAGCAGTTCTTC.

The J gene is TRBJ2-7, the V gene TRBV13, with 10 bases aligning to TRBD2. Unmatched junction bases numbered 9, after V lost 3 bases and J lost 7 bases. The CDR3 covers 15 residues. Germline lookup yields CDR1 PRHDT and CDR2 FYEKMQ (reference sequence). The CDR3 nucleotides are TGTGCCAGCAGCTTGATCCTAGCGGGAGTGGAAGAGCAGTACTTC. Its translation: CASSLILAGVEEQYF.

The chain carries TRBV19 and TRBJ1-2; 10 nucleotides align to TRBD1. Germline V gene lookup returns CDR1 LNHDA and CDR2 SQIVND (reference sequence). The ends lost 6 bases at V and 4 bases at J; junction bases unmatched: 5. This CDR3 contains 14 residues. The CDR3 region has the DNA TGTGCCAGTAGGGCCGGGACAGGGGCCTATGGCTACACCTTC. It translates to CASRAGTGAYGYTF.

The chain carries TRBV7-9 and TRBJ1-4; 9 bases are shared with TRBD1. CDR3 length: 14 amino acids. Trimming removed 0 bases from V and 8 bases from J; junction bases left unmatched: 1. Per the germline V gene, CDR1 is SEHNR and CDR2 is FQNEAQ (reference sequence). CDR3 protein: CASSLAGTGEKLFF. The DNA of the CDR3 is TGTGCCAGCAGCTTAGCCGGGACAGGGGAAAAACTGTTTTTT. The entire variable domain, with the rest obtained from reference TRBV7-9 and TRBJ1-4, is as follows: DTGVSQNPRHKITKRGQNVTFRCDPISEHNRLYWYRQTLGQGPEFLTYFQNEAQLEKSRLLSDRFSAERPKGSFSTLEIQRTEQGDSAMYLCASSLAGTGEKLFFGSGTQLSVL.

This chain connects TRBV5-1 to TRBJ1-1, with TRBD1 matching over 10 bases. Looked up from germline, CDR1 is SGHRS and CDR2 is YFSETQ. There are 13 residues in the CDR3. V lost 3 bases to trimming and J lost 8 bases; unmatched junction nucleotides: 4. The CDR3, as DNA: TGCGCCAGCAGCTACGGGACAGGGGTGGAAGCTTTCTTT. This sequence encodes CASSYGTGVEAFF.

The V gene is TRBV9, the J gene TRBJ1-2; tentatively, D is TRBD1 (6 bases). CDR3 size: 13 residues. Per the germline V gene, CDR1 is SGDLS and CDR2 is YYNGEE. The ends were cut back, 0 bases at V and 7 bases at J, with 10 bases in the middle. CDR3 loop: CASSVATGSGYTF. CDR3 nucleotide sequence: TGTGCCAGCAGCGTAGCTACAGGGTCTGGCTACACCTTC. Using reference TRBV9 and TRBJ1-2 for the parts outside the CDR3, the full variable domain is DSGVTQTPKHLITATGQRVTLRCSPRSGDLSVYWYQQSLDQGLQFLIQYYNGEERAKGNILERFSAQQFPDLHSELNLSSLELGDSALYFCASSVATGSGYTFGSGTRLTVV.

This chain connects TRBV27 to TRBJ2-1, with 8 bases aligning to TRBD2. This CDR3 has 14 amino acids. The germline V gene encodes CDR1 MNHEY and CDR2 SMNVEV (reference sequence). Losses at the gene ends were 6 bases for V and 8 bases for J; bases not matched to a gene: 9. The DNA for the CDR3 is TGTGCCAGCAGGACCGGGACTAGTATTTATGAGCAGTTCTTC. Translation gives CASRTGTSIYEQFF.

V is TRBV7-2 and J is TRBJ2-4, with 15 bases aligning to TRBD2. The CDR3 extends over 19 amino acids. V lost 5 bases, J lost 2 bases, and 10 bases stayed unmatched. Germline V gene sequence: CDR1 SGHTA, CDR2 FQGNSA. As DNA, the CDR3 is TGTGCCAGCAGCGATCGGACTAGCGGGAGGGCCGGGTCCAAAAACATTCAGTACTTC. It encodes CASSDRTSGRAGSKNIQYF. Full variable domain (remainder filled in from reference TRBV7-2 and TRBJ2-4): GAGVSQSPSNKVTEKGKDVELRCDPISGHTALYWYRQSLGQGLEFLIYFQGNSAPDKSGLPSDRFSAERTGGSVSTLTIQRTQQEDSAVYLCASSDRTSGRAGSKNIQYFGAGTRLSVL.

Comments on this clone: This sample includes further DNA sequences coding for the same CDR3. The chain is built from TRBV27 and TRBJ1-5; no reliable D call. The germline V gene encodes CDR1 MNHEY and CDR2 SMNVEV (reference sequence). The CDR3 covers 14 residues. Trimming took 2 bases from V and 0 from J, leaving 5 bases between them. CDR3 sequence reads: CASSLGYSNQPQHF. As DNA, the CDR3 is TGTGCCAGCAGTTTAGGGTATAGCAATCAGCCCCAGCATTTT.

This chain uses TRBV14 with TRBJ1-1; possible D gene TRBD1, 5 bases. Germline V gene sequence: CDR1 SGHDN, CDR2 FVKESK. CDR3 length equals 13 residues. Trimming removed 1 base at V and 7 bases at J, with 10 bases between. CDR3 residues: CASSQVRDVEAFF. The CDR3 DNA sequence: TGTGCCAGCAGCCAAGTAAGGGACGTTGAAGCTTTCTTT.

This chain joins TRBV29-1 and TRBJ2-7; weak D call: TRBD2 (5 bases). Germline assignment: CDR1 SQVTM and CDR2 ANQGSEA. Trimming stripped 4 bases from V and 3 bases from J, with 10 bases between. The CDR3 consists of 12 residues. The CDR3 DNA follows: TGCAGCGTTGTTACGGCGGGCTACGAGCAGTACTTC. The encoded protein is CSVVTAGYEQYF.

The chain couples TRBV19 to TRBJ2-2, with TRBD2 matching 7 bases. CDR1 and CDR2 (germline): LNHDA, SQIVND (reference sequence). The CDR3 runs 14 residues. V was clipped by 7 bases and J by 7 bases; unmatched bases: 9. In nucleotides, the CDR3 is TGTGCCAGTACCTGGCGGGAGTTCGGCGGGGAGCTGTTTTTT. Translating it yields CASTWREFGGELFF.

The CDR3 reads CASEELGQGYTF. CDR3 sequence (DNA): TGTGCCTCCGAAGAACTAGGTCAGGGCTACACCTTC. This rearrangement joins TRBV7-9 to TRBJ1-2; no definite D call. V shed 11 bases and J shed 8 bases, with 18 bases lying between them. Germline assignment: CDR1 SEHNR and CDR2 FQNEAQ (reference sequence). There are 12 residues in the CDR3.

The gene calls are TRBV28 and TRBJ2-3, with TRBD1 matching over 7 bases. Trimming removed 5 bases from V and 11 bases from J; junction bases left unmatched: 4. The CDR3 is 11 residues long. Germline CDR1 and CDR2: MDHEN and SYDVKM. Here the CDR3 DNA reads TGTGCCAGCAGTGCACAGGGGTGGCAGTATTTT. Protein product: CASSAQGWQYF.

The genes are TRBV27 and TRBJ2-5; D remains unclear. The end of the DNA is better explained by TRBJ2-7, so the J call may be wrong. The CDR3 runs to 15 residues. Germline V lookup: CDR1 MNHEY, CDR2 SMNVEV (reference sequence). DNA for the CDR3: TGTGCCAGCAGTCCACGCGACTGGAGCTCCTACGAGCAGTACTTC. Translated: CASSPRDWSSYEQYF.

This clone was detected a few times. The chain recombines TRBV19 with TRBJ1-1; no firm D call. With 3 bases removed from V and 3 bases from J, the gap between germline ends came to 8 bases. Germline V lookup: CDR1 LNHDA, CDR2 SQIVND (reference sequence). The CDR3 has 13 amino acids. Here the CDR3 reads CASSILLDTEAFF. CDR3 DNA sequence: TGTGCCAGTAGTATTCTTTTGGACACTGAAGCTTTCTTT.

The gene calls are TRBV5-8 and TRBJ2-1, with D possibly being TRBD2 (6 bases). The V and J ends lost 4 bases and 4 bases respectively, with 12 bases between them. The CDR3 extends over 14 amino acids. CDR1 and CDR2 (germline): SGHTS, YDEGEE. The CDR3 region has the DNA TGTGCCAGCAGCCCGGGGGACGGGTACAATGAGCAGTTCTTC. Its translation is CASSPGDGYNEQFF.

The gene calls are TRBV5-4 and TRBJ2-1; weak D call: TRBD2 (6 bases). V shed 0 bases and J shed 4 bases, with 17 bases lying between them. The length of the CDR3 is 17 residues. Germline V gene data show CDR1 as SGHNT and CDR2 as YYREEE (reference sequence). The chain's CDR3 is CASSLVSGLGLYNEQFF. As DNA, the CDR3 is TGTGCCAGCAGCTTGGTTTCGGGACTCGGATTATACAATGAGCAGTTCTTC.

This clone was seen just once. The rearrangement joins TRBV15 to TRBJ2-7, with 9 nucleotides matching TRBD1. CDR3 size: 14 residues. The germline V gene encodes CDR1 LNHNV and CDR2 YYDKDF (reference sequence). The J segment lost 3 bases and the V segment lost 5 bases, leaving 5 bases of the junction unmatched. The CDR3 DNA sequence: TGTGCCACCAGCGGTACGACAGGGGGCTACGAGCAGTACTTC. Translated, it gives CATSGTTGGYEQYF.